This TCR beta chain is drawn from a study of patients and donors after allogeneic stem cell transplantation. This CDR3 spans 14 amino acids. The V gene lost 6 bases and the J gene lost 7 bases, with 16 bases spanning the gap. This clonotype has more than one count but fewer than ten. TCRdb re-called the RT-PCR reads with MiXCR, one entry per CDR3 protein. The data contain 200,000 to 250,000 distinct CDR3 sequences, roughly 13% of them singletons. The origin of this receptor is a human donor who was either an allogeneic HSCT recipient or a stem cell or donor lymphocyte infusion donor (not recorded which). It is not recorded whose cells these are; they may come from a transplant donor. The sample taken for sequencing was blood, either unsorted or a sorted T cell fraction (not recorded which). The V and J genes are TRBV12-3 or TRBV12-4 and TRBJ1-5, with a possible D match to TRBD1 (6 bases). CDR3 region: CASSQRGAGQPQHF. CDR3 DNA: TGTGCCAGCAGCCAGAGGGGGGCGGGGCAGCCCCAGCATTTT.